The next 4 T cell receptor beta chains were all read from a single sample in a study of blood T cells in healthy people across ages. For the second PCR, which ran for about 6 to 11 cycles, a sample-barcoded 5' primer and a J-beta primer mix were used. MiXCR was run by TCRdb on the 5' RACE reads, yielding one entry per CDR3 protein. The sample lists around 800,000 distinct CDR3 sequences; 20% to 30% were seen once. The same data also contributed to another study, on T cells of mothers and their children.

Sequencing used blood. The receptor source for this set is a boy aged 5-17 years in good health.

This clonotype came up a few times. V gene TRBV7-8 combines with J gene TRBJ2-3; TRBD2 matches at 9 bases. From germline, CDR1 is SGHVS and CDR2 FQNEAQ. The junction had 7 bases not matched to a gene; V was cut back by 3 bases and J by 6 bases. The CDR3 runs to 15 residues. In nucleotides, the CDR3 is TGTGCCAGCAGCTTTGGAACGCGGGGGGGGGATACGCAGTATTTT. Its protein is CASSFGTRGGDTQYF.

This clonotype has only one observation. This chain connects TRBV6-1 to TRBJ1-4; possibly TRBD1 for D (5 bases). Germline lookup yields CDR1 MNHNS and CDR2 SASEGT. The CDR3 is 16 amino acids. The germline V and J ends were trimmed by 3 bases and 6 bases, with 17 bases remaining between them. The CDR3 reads CASSEATGTLDEKLFF. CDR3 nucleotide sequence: TGTGCCAGCAGTGAGGCCACCGGGACCCTGGATGAAAAACTGTTTTTT.

This CDR3 is CASSPRGGLAGITDTQYF. CDR3 bases: TGTGCCAGCAGCCCGAGAGGGGGGCTAGCGGGGATCACAGATACGCAGTATTTT. The chain couples TRBV11-2 to TRBJ2-3; TRBD2 agrees at 9 bases. The CDR3 totals 18 residues. In germline, CDR1 is SGHAT, CDR2 FQNNGV. The V and J ends lost 5 bases and 2 bases, in that order; junction bases with no gene match: 14.

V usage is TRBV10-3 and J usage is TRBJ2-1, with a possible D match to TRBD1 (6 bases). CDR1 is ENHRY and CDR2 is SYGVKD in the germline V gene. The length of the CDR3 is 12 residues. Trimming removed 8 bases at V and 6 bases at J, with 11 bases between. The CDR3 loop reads CAILQGSNEQFF. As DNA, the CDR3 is TGTGCCATCCTACAGGGTAGCAATGAGCAGTTCTTC.